Shown below are 10 T cell receptor beta chains from a single sample sequenced in a study of CD8 T cells in Susac syndrome. Reverse transcription of roughly 0.5 to 1 ug RNA was carried out with random hexamers. From the immunoSEQ multiplex PCR reads, TCRdb called clonotypes with MiXCR, one entry per CDR3 protein. This table holds 69,000 or so distinct CDR3 sequences, about 94% found once. The sample comprised CD8+ T cells from PBMCs. The receptors shown here come from a human donor with multiple sclerosis.

The V gene is TRBV20-1, the J gene TRBJ1-2, with 9 bases aligning to TRBD1. Trimming took 5 bases from V and 4 from J; bases not matched to a gene: 2. This CDR3 comprises 12 residues. Germline values: CDR1 DFQATT, CDR2 SNEGSKA (reference sequence). CDR3: CSASDRGYGYTF. CDR3 nucleotides: TGCAGTGCTTCGGACAGGGGCTATGGCTACACCTTC.

The V call is TRBV24-1, the J call TRBJ2-5; TRBD1 is a possible D gene (6 bases). The V and J ends lost 2 bases and 2 bases respectively, with 11 bases between them. There are 15 residues in the CDR3. Germline V lookup: CDR1 KGHDR, CDR2 SFDVKD. CDR3 sequence (DNA): TGTGCCACCAGTGATTCAGGGGCGGAACAAGAGACCCAGTACTTC. Translation: CATSDSGAEQETQYF.

This clonotype appeared once. The rearrangement joins TRBV20-1 to TRBJ2-4, with 10 bases aligning to TRBD2. Germline-derived CDR1 and CDR2 are DFQATT and SNEGSKA (reference sequence). The CDR3 covers 14 residues. V shed 6 bases and J 4 bases; nucleotides not matched to a gene: 6. CDR3 nucleotides: TGCAGTGCCCGAACGACTAGCGGGAAAAACATTCAGTACTTC. This translates into CSARTTSGKNIQYF.

The chain couples TRBV29-1 to TRBJ1-2, with D possibly TRBD1 on 6 matching bases. Germline CDR1 is SQVTM and CDR2 is ANQGSEA. This CDR3 is 13 amino acids long. V was clipped by 5 bases and J by 6 bases, with 16 bases between them. CDR3 sequence (DNA): TGCAGCGTTCCTGGGCCGGGGGCGAATGGCTACACCTTC. Protein product: CSVPGPGANGYTF.

The chain employs TRBV4-1 and TRBJ2-7, with D unclear. V was cut by 2 bases and J by 4 bases, with 9 bases left in between. The CDR3 consists of 13 residues. Germline V gene lookup returns CDR1 MGHRA and CDR2 YSYEKL. Here the CDR3 reads CASSQSTYYEQYF. For the CDR3, the DNA is TGCGCCAGCAGCCAATCGACTTATTACGAGCAGTACTTC.

This clonotype was detected once. At one end the junction does not follow the germline gene, possibly because of a read error. This chain joins TRBV2 and TRBJ2-1, with 7 bases lining up with TRBD2. CDR1 and CDR2 (germline): SNHLY, FYNNEI. The CDR3 has 12 residues. The CDR3 region is CATATSYYEQFF. Here the CDR3 DNA reads TGTGCCACCGCGACTAGCTACTATGAGCAGTTCTTC.

This sequence joins TRBV7-9 and TRBJ2-1, with TRBD2 matching 10 bases. Germline CDR1 is SEHNR and CDR2 is FQNEAQ (reference sequence). The ends lost 5 bases at V and 2 bases at J; junction bases unmatched: 9. This CDR3 comprises 17 residues. The CDR3 DNA follows: TGTGCCAGCAGCGAAATTAGCGGGGGGAATCCCTACAATGAGCAGTTCTTC. Translated, it gives CASSEISGGNPYNEQFF.

This clonotype was seen just once. The V and J genes are TRBV18 and TRBJ1-2; tentatively, D is TRBD1 (6 bases). The length of the CDR3 is 15 residues. From germline, CDR1 is KGHSH and CDR2 LQKENI. Trimming left V 0 bases short and J 3 bases short, with 11 bases between. The CDR3 sequence: CASSPPVRGDYGYTF. CDR3 sequence (DNA): TGTGCCAGCTCACCACCGGTCAGGGGTGACTATGGCTACACCTTC.

The chain links TRBV18 to TRBJ2-7; TRBD1 aligns across 7 bases. The CDR3 spans 14 residues. The V segment lost 2 bases and the J segment 1 base; nucleotides outside the gene matches: 2. Looked up from germline, CDR1 is KGHSH and CDR2 is LQKENI. The CDR3 here is CASSPGTASYEQYF. In DNA form, the CDR3 reads TGTGCCAGCTCACCAGGGACAGCTTCCTACGAGCAGTACTTC.

The chain uses TRBV24-1 and TRBJ1-5; tentatively, D is TRBD1 (5 bases). Germline V gene lookup returns CDR1 KGHDR and CDR2 SFDVKD. There are 15 residues in the CDR3. Trimming stripped 9 bases from V and 5 bases from J, with 19 bases between. The CDR3 DNA sequence: TGTGCCACCTCTATCACTGGGCAGGGTGATCAGCCCCAGCATTTT. It specifies CATSITGQGDQPQHF.